Below, 30 T cell receptor beta chains from the same sample are listed, as sequenced in a study of blood T cell repertoires in COVID-19. The assay was immunoSEQ multiplex PCR, and TCRdb's table has in-frame clones only and misses some. The profile shows some 27,000 clones, roughly 87% of them singletons. The sample taken for sequencing was peripheral blood. These receptors all come from a human donor in a cohort sampled during active COVID-19. The donor label of this sample is uncertain.

This chain connects TRBV7-2 to TRBJ2-2; 7 bases fit TRBD1. Germline V CDR1 and CDR2: SGHTA, FQGNSA. V was clipped by 5 bases and J by 6 bases; unmatched bases: 3. The CDR3 contains 13 residues. CDR3 protein: CASSLGGAGELFF. The DNA of the CDR3 is TGTGCCAGCAGCCTAGGGGGCGCCGGGGAGCTGTTTTTT.

V and J are TRBV11-2 and TRBJ2-1, with 8 bases matching TRBD1. Germline lookup yields CDR1 SGHAT and CDR2 FQNNGV. J gave up 4 bases and V 2 bases, and 7 bases lay outside the gene matches. The CDR3 totals 16 residues. In DNA, the CDR3 is TGTGCCAGCAGCTTACTCGGGACAGGTCATTACAATGAGCAGTTCTTC. As protein: CASSLLGTGHYNEQFF.

The chain couples TRBV2 to TRBJ1-1; a possible D gene is TRBD1 (5 bases). Germline CDR1 SNHLY, CDR2 FYNNEI. V was cut by 1 base and J by 0 bases, with 15 bases left in between. The CDR3 totals 17 residues. The CDR3 coding sequence is TGTGCCAGCAGTGAAGGGGCCGGGGGTTTCATGAACACTGAAGCTTTCTTT. It specifies CASSEGAGGFMNTEAFF.

This clone showed up just a few times. V is TRBV27 and J is TRBJ1-6; 8 bases agree with TRBD1. The CDR3 covers 15 residues. J gave up 8 bases and V 5 bases, and 8 bases lay outside the gene matches. Germline V gives CDR1 MNHEY, CDR2 SMNVEV (reference sequence). The CDR3 region is CASSTRGRGDSPLHF. The CDR3 DNA is TGTGCCAGCAGTACCAGGGGGCGCGGCGATTCACCCCTCCACTTT.

The table lists this clone with a count of one. The CDR3 is CASSVAEGTYNEQFF. The CDR3 DNA follows: TGTGCCAGCAGCGTAGCGGAGGGAACCTACAATGAGCAGTTCTTC. The chain links TRBV9 to TRBJ2-1; D perhaps matches TRBD2 (6 bases). V gave up 0 bases and J gave up 2 bases, with 9 bases separating them. The CDR3 is 15 amino acids. From germline, CDR1 is SGDLS and CDR2 YYNGEE.

The chain uses TRBV7-2 and TRBJ2-6; 7 nucleotides match TRBD1. There are 17 residues in the CDR3. Germline CDR1 is SGHTA and CDR2 is FQGNSA. The ends lost 0 bases at V and 2 bases at J; junction bases unmatched: 4. The CDR3 protein is CASSLALQGAGANVLTF. The DNA of the CDR3 is TGTGCCAGCAGCTTAGCCCTTCAGGGGGCTGGGGCCAACGTCCTGACTTTC.

Concerning this clone itself: A junction boundary mismatches the germline segment, possibly from a read error. DNA for the CDR3: TGTGCCAGCATGGGGGAGGACAGGGGGCGACGGTTT. Its protein product is CASMGEDRGRRF. V gene TRBV2 combines with J gene TRBJ1-4; 11 bases are a match to TRBD1. Germline V CDR1 and CDR2: SNHLY, FYNNEI. The CDR3 spans 12 residues.

The J gene is TRBJ1-6, the V gene TRBV5-8, with D perhaps matching TRBD1 (6 bases). The CDR3 is made up of 15 amino acids. Germline lookup yields CDR1 SGHTS and CDR2 YDEGEE. Trimming took off 1 base at V and 6 bases at J, with 11 bases between the two ends. In nucleotides, the CDR3 is TGTGCCAGCAGCTTGTCTCTAGGGGGTAATTCACCCCTCCACTTT. It codes for CASSLSLGGNSPLHF.

The rearrangement links TRBV2 to TRBJ2-7; the D gene is possibly TRBD1 (6 bases). The germline V gene has CDR1 SNHLY and CDR2 FYNNEI. The V end was cut by 11 bases, the J end by 2 bases, with 13 bases between. This CDR3 has 12 residues. The chain's CDR3 is CAGGQSTYEQYF. CDR3 in DNA: TGTGCCGGTGGACAGAGCACCTACGAGCAGTACTTC.

The J gene is TRBJ2-2, the V gene TRBV4-1; 7 bases match TRBD1. V lost 1 base, J lost 7 bases, and 6 bases stayed unmatched. Germline CDR1 reads MGHRA; CDR2 reads YSYEKL. The CDR3 extends over 15 amino acids. This chain's CDR3 is CASSQAAGTVGELFF. The CDR3 coding sequence is TGCGCCAGCAGCCAAGCAGCCGGGACAGTCGGGGAGCTGTTTTTT.

The V gene is TRBV27, the J gene TRBJ2-3; no clear D gene. CDR3 length: 13 residues. In germline, CDR1 is MNHEY, CDR2 SMNVEV (reference sequence). The ends were cut back, 4 bases at V and 2 bases at J, with 7 bases in the middle. This chain's CDR3 is CASSYSSTDTQYF. CDR3 coding DNA: TGTGCCAGCAGTTACTCCTCCACAGATACGCAGTATTTT.

The rearrangement links TRBV6-5 to TRBJ1-5; D is unresolved. The V gene's germline CDR1 is MNHEY and CDR2 SVGAGI. V gave up 5 bases and J gave up 0 bases, with 8 bases separating them. This CDR3 has 14 residues. Written as DNA, the CDR3 is TGTGCCAGCAGTAGCTTTTATAGCAATCAGCCCCAGCATTTT. Residues: CASSSFYSNQPQHF.

The rearrangement uses TRBV5-6 and TRBJ1-3; D unclear. Between the trimmed V and J ends, which lost 1 base and 4 bases, there was a span of 12 bases. CDR1 SGHDT and CDR2 YYEEEE come from the germline V gene. The length of the CDR3 is 15 residues. The chain's CDR3 is CASSLYPEGGNTIYF. The DNA of the CDR3 is TGTGCCAGCAGCTTGTACCCCGAGGGAGGAAACACCATATATTTT.

The rearrangement joins TRBV5-4 to TRBJ2-5; maybe TRBD2 (7 bases). CDR1 is SGHNT and CDR2 is YYREEE in the germline V gene (reference sequence). The ends were cut back, 4 bases at V and 5 bases at J, with 18 bases in the middle. This CDR3 contains 15 residues. The CDR3: CASSAGAPGLETQYF. CDR3 nucleotide sequence: TGTGCCAGCAGCGCGGGGGCCCCGGGGTTGGAGACCCAGTACTTC.

About this clone: The junction does not match germline at one end; this may be a read error. The gene calls are TRBV7-7 and TRBJ2-5; the match to TRBD1 covers 7 bases. CDR1 is SSHAT, CDR2 FNYEAQ, per germline (reference sequence). The CDR3 contains 15 residues. CDR3 sequence (DNA): TGTGCTAGCAGCTTGTCCGGGACAGCCCAAGAGACCCAGTACTTC. This translates into CASSLSGTAQETQYF.

The V gene is TRBV13, the J gene TRBJ2-7; TRBD1 might be the D (6 bases). This CDR3 spans 13 amino acids. Deletions cut 4 bases from V and 3 bases from J, with 10 bases between. Germline V lookup: CDR1 PRHDT, CDR2 FYEKMQ (reference sequence). The CDR3: CASSSQGFYEQYF. The CDR3 region has the DNA TGTGCCAGCAGCTCACAGGGTTTCTACGAGCAGTACTTC.

The genes are TRBV4-3 and TRBJ1-5, with D possibly matching TRBD1 (5 bases). The CDR3 loop spans 16 amino acids. Germline CDR1 and CDR2: LGHNA and YSLEER. V lost 0 bases and J 4 bases, leaving 13 bases between the germline ends. The CDR3 region has the DNA TGCGCCAGCAGCCAAGATACAGGAGGGTGGAATCAGCCCCAGCATTTT. Translating gives CASSQDTGGWNQPQHF.

The chain is built from TRBV19 and TRBJ2-7; 10 bases are shared with TRBD1. Germline V gene data show CDR1 as LNHDA and CDR2 as SQIVND (reference sequence). CDR3 length equals 14 residues. V shed 3 bases and J 3 bases; nucleotides not matched to a gene: 2. Written as DNA, the CDR3 is TGTGCCAGTAGTATTGGGACAGGGGACTACGAGCAGTACTTC. Translating gives CASSIGTGDYEQYF.

This clone was seen a handful of times. This sequence joins TRBV11-2 and TRBJ2-7, with D maybe TRBD2 (6 bases). The germline V and J ends were trimmed by 6 bases and 2 bases, with 17 bases remaining between them. The length of the CDR3 is 15 residues. Germline CDR1 reads SGHAT; CDR2 reads FQNNGV. DNA for the CDR3: TGTGCCAGCAGTTACCCCGGGACTGGTACCTACGAGCAGTACTTC. It is translated as CASSYPGTGTYEQYF.

This chain uses TRBV4-1 with TRBJ1-6; D is perhaps TRBD1 (6 bases). Trimming removed 0 bases at V and 5 bases at J, with 8 bases between. This CDR3 has 15 amino acids. Germline CDR1 is MGHRA and CDR2 is YSYEKL. The CDR3: CASSQDRDNNSPLHF. The CDR3 nucleotides read TGCGCCAGCAGCCAAGATAGGGACAATAATTCACCCCTCCACTTT.

The gene calls are TRBV30 and TRBJ1-3; D is ambiguous. Trimming shortened V by 0 bases and J by 0 bases, and 3 bases separated the two germline ends. The CDR3 has 13 amino acids. The V gene's germline CDR1 is GTSNPN and CDR2 SVGIG (reference sequence). The CDR3 sequence is CAWSVSSGNTIYF. In nucleotides, the CDR3 is TGTGCCTGGAGTGTTAGCTCTGGAAACACCATATATTTT.

The V call is TRBV4-1, the J call TRBJ1-1; 8 bases are a match to TRBD1. J lost 1 base, V lost 0 bases, and 4 bases had no gene match. CDR3 length equals 16 residues. Per germline, CDR1 MGHRA and CDR2 YSYEKL. CDR3 sequence (DNA): TGCGCCAGCAGCCAAGATCGGACAGGGAAGAACACTGAAGCTTTCTTT. Translation gives CASSQDRTGKNTEAFF.

Here the CDR3 reads CASSLITGAHTDTQYF. In nucleotides, the CDR3 is TGTGCCAGCAGCCTAATTACAGGGGCCCACACAGATACGCAGTATTTT. This chain connects TRBV11-1 to TRBJ2-3, with TRBD1 matching over 7 bases. This CDR3 has 16 residues. Trimming took 5 bases from V and 2 from J; bases not matched to a gene: 10. The germline gives CDR1 SGHAT, CDR2 FQDESV (reference sequence).

The chain employs TRBV7-5 and TRBJ1-2; the D segment call TRBD1 is taken from the table without a DNA check. TRBV7-5 is labeled a pseudogene. The CDR3 totals 16 residues. CDR3 coding DNA: TGTGCCAGAAGCGACAGGGCATCGGGGGCGCACTATGGCTACACCTTC. This encodes CARSDRASGAHYGYTF.

V usage is TRBV13 and J usage is TRBJ1-6; the match to TRBD1 covers 8 bases. J gave up 0 bases and V 1 base, and 2 bases lay outside the gene matches. The CDR3 has 17 amino acids. Germline assignment: CDR1 PRHDT and CDR2 FYEKMQ (reference sequence). The CDR3 DNA sequence: TGTGCCAGCAGCTTAGATCAGGGGGCCTCCTATAATTCACCCCTCCACTTT. This gives the protein CASSLDQGASYNSPLHF.

J is TRBJ2-1 and V is TRBV6-5, with D perhaps matching TRBD2 (5 bases). Germline V gene data show CDR1 as MNHEY and CDR2 as SVGAGI. The V end was cut by 4 bases, the J end by 3 bases, with 10 bases between. This CDR3 spans 14 amino acids. CDR3 residues: CASSFNGVYNEQFF. The CDR3 bases are TGTGCCAGCAGTTTTAACGGGGTCTACAATGAGCAGTTCTTC.

V is TRBV9 and J is TRBJ1-1; unclear D gene. CDR3 length: 13 amino acids. Trimming took 3 bases from V and 0 from J, leaving 6 bases between them. Germline CDR1 is SGDLS and CDR2 is YYNGEE. CDR3 amino acids: CASSEEMNTEAFF. CDR3 coding DNA: TGTGCCAGCAGCGAAGAGATGAACACTGAAGCTTTCTTT. The variable domain in full, with the rest retrieved from reference TRBV9 and TRBJ1-1, is DSGVTQTPKHLITATGQRVTLRCSPRSGDLSVYWYQQSLDQGLQFLIQYYNGEERAKGNILERFSAQQFPDLHSELNLSSLELGDSALYFCASSEEMNTEAFFGQGTRLTVV.

This rearrangement joins TRBV10-3 to TRBJ2-1, with 12 bases aligning to TRBD2. This CDR3 has 18 residues. V lost 8 bases, J lost 0 bases, and 11 bases stayed unmatched. Germline V gene lookup returns CDR1 ENHRY and CDR2 SYGVKD. The CDR3 region is CAIWTGLAGLSSYNEQFF. The CDR3 DNA follows: TGTGCCATCTGGACCGGACTAGCGGGGTTGAGCTCCTACAATGAGCAGTTCTTC.

The chain carries TRBV5-1 and TRBJ1-1; perhaps TRBD1 as D (5 bases). The length of the CDR3 is 12 residues. Germline CDR1 is SGHRS and CDR2 is YFSETQ. V shed 5 bases and J shed 8 bases, with 13 bases lying between them. The CDR3 sequence: CASRKGEEEAFF. CDR3 in DNA: TGCGCCAGCAGAAAAGGGGAGGAGGAAGCTTTCTTT.

The gene calls are TRBV19 and TRBJ1-6; 9 bases line up with TRBD1. Germline V gives CDR1 LNHDA, CDR2 SQIVND (reference sequence). CDR3 length: 14 amino acids. The J segment lost 9 bases and the V segment lost 5 bases, leaving 5 bases of the junction unmatched. The CDR3 spells CASSPGTGSSPLHF. The CDR3 DNA is TGTGCCAGTAGTCCTGGGACAGGGTCTTCACCCCTCCACTTT.